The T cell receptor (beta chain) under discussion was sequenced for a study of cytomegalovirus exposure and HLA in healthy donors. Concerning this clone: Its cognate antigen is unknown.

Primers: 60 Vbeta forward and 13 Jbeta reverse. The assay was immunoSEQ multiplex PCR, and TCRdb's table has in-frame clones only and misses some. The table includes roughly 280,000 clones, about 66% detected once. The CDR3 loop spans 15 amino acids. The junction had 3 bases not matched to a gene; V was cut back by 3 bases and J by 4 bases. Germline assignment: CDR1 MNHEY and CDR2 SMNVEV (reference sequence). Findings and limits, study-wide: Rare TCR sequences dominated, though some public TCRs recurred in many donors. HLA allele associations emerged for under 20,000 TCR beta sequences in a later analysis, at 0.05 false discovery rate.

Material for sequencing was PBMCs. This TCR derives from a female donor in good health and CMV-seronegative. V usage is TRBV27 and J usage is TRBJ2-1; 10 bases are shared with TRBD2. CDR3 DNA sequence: TGTGCCAGCAGTTTTTCACTAGCGGGATACAATGAGCAGTTCTTC. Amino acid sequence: CASSFSLAGYNEQFF.